Listed below are T cell receptor beta chains from one sample, sequenced in a study of T-cell memory formation after mild COVID-19. A single record per CDR3 protein comes from TCRdb applying MiXCR to the 5' RACE reads. The sample yields 40,000 to 45,000 distinct CDR3 sequences, less than 7.5% seen once. Sequenced: PBMCs or a T cell subset sorted from them (not recorded which). The receptors here all came from a man between 18 and 29 years old who had mild COVID-19 (a few samples of this study predate the infection). Cell type and time point are not known. The CDR3 runs from the conserved cysteine through the conserved F or W. A D gene is named only where the DNA matches it firmly. Clone size is not always given. Where it is, it says once, few, many or a class for expanded clones.

>TRBJ2-1|TRBV4-1|many|.
TGCGCCAGCAGTCAGGGAAGGTTGAGGGGGGGCAGCTCCTACAATGAGCAGTTCTTC
CASSQGRLRGGSSYNEQFF
>TRBJ1-1|TRBV12-3/TRBV12-4|.|.
TGTGCCAGCAGCCAGACCGACGCTGAAGCTTTCTTT
CASSQTDAEAFF
>TRBJ2-6|TRBV5-1|.|.
TGCGCCAGCAGCTTGAGGGCAGGCACTGGGGCCAACGTCCTGACTTTC
CASSLRAGTGANVLTF
>TRBJ2-5|TRBV5-8|few|.
TGTGCCAGCAGCTTGGAGGTGGACGAGACCCAGTACTTC
CASSLEVDETQYF
>TRBJ2-6|TRBV6-2/TRBV6-3|few|.
TGTGCCAGCAGTCATCCTCAGGGGGCCAACGTCCTGACTTTC
CASSHPQGANVLTF
>TRBJ2-4|TRBV25-1|.|TRBD2
TGTGCCAGCAGTGAGGCTAGCGGGGTAGCCAAAAACATTCAGTACTTC
CASSEASGVAKNIQYF
>TRBJ2-1|TRBV11-2|.|TRBD2
TGTGCCAGCAGCTCAGACAAGCGGGGGAGCTACAATGAGCAGTTCTTC
CASSSDKRGSYNEQFF
>TRBJ2-3|TRBV7-8|.|.
TGTGCCAGCAGCGTTAGGGGGTACAAGACAGATACGCAGTATTTT
CASSVRGYKTDTQYF
>TRBJ1-1|TRBV13|many|.
TGTGCCAGCAGCTTACTTGGGGCAGCTGAAGCTTTCTTT
CASSLLGAAEAFF
>TRBJ2-1|TRBV10-1|few|.
TGCGCCAGCAGTGAGTCGTCGGGGGTCTTAGGAGAGCAGTTCTTC
CASSESSGVLGEQFF
>TRBJ2-5|TRBV20-1|many|TRBD2
TGCAGTGCTAGGGCAGCTAGCGGGGACCAAGAGACCCAGTACTTC
CSARAASGDQETQYF
>TRBJ2-3|TRBV19|.|TRBD2
TGTGCCAGTAGTTTCCCCAGCGGGGGGGCCCGAGATACGCAGTATTTT
CASSFPSGGARDTQYF
>TRBJ2-3|TRBV6-5|.|.
TGTGCCAGCACACGGCGGGACAAAACAGATACGCAGTATTTT
CASTRRDKTDTQYF
>TRBJ2-3|TRBV9|.|.
TGTGCCAGCAGCCTAGAGTGGGGGGGGGGCCCTACCGGAGATACGCAGTATTTT
CASSLEWGGGPTGDTQYF
>TRBJ1-1|TRBV15|.|.
TGTGCCACCAGCAGAGATAAATCACAGTCGGGGACTGAAGCTTTCTTT
CATSRDKSQSGTEAFF
>TRBJ2-3|TRBV7-3|many|.
TGTGCCAGCAGCGCGGGGGCCACAGATACGCAGTATTTT
CASSAGATDTQYF
>TRBJ2-5|TRBV6-2/TRBV6-3|.|.
TGTGCCAGCAGACGAACAGGGTTTTCCCAAGAGACCCAGTACTTC
CASRRTGFSQETQYF
>TRBJ1-1|TRBV29-1|.|TRBD1
TGCAGCTTCGGAGGGGACAGGGCGAACACTGAAGCTTTCTTT
CSFGGDRANTEAFF
>TRBJ2-3|TRBV4-3|many|TRBD2
TGCGCCAGCAGCCACCGCACGGGACTAGCGGGGGAAAGCACAGATACGCAGTATTTT
CASSHRTGLAGESTDTQYF
>TRBJ2-3|TRBV11-1|many|TRBD1
TGTGCCAGCAGCCGACAGGGGTTCACAGATACGCAGTATTTT
CASSRQGFTDTQYF
>TRBJ2-2|TRBV27|few|TRBD1
TGTGCCAGCGGCCGGGACAGGGGGATGTCAGGGGAGCTGTTTTTT
CASGRDRGMSGELFF
>TRBJ1-3|TRBV4-1|few|.
TGCGCCAGCAGCCGAGGGGGGATAATCCTCTCTGGAAACACCATATATTTT
CASSRGGIILSGNTIYF
>TRBJ1-2|TRBV12-3/TRBV12-4|few|.
TGTGCCAGCAGTTTTGTACGCTATGGCTACACCTTC
CASSFVRYGYTF
>TRBJ2-7|TRBV7-2|few|.
TGTGCCAGCAGCTTTTCTGAGTCCTACGAGCAGTACTTC
CASSFSESYEQYF
>TRBJ2-5|TRBV29-1|many|.
TGCAGCGTTGAAGATCCCGTCAAAGGCTCGCTGCGAGAGACCCAGTACTTC
CSVEDPVKGSLRETQYF
>TRBJ2-7|TRBV5-6|.|.
TGTGCCAGCAGCTCATGGAGGGCAGGGAATTCCTACGAGCAGTACTTC
CASSSWRAGNSYEQYF
>TRBJ2-5|TRBV29-1|few|.
TGCAGCGTTGAAGATCCGGAGGGATCCGAGACCCAGTACTTC
CSVEDPEGSETQYF
>TRBJ2-5|TRBV20-1|few|.
TGCAGTGCGGATAGTTGGGAGACCCAGTACTTC
CSADSWETQYF
>TRBJ1-5|TRBV7-9|few|.
TGTGCCAGCAGCTTAGTGGGCAGAGGGGTAAGTCAGCCCCAGCATTTT
CASSLVGRGVSQPQHF
>TRBJ2-3|TRBV11-2|many|TRBD2
TGTGCCAGCAGCGGGCGACTAGCGGGGTACACAGATACGCAGTATTTT
CASSGRLAGYTDTQYF
>TRBJ1-1|TRBV5-4|.|.
TGTGCCAGCGGCGTCGGGATCAACACTGAAGCTTTCTTT
CASGVGINTEAFF
>TRBJ2-2|TRBV12-3/TRBV12-4|.|TRBD2
TGTGCCAGCAGGACCCGAAGACTAGCGGGGGGGCTAAGGACCGGGGAGCTGTTTTTT
CASRTRRLAGGLRTGELFF
>TRBJ2-2|TRBV7-2|few|.
TGTGCCAGCAGCTTAACCGGGGGTGACGGGGAGCTGTTTTTT
CASSLTGGDGELFF
>TRBJ2-7|TRBV5-1|.|TRBD1
TGCGCCAGCAGCTTGGGGGACAGGGGCGAGCAGTACTTC
CASSLGDRGEQYF
>TRBJ2-5|TRBV5-1|.|.
TGCGCCAGCAGCTCCGTGCGCGGGGCAGAGACCCAGTACTTC
CASSSVRGAETQYF
>TRBJ1-2|TRBV18|.|TRBD1
TGTGCCAGCTCACTTGGGACAGGGACTGGCTACACCTTC
CASSLGTGTGYTF
>TRBJ2-3|TRBV7-3|few|.
TGTGCCAGCAGCGAGAGCACAGATACGCAGTATTTT
CASSESTDTQYF
>TRBJ1-2|TRBV14|many|.
TGTGCCAGCAGCCAAGCGCACAATAGTCCCTATGGCTACACCTTC
CASSQAHNSPYGYTF
>TRBJ2-7|TRBV7-9|few|.
TGTGCCAGCAGCCTGACTCAGGACGAGCAGTACTTC
CASSLTQDEQYF
>TRBJ1-5|TRBV20-1|few|TRBD1
TGCAGTGCGCGCTACATCCCGGGACAGGGAATCAATCAGCCCCAGCATTTT
CSARYIPGQGINQPQHF
>TRBJ1-3|TRBV4-3|.|.
TGCGCCAGCAGCCAAGATGGGCTCTCTGGAAACACCATATATTTT
CASSQDGLSGNTIYF
>TRBJ1-5|TRBV12-3/TRBV12-4|.|TRBD1
TGTGCCAGCAGGCCCGAGGGGGACAGAGACCAGCCCCAGCATTTT
CASRPEGDRDQPQHF
>TRBJ2-3|TRBV7-2|.|.
TGTGCCAGCAGCAAACATCCCAACCCCGACACAGATACGCAGTATTTT
CASSKHPNPDTDTQYF